The next 18 T cell receptor beta chains were all read from a single sample in a study of CD8 T cells in Susac syndrome. Reverse transcription of roughly 0.5 to 1 ug RNA used random hexamers. Each CDR3 protein gets one entry after TCRdb re-called the immunoSEQ multiplex PCR reads with MiXCR. This sample has about 140,000 distinct CDR3 sequences, with roughly 94% found just once. Source material: CD4+ T cells from PBMCs. These TCRs come from a human donor with Susac syndrome.

This chain uses TRBV3-1 with TRBJ1-1; no firm D call. V gave up 0 bases and J gave up 11 bases, with 13 bases separating them. The CDR3 is 13 amino acids. CDR1 is LGHDT, CDR2 YNNKEL, per germline (reference sequence). The CDR3 coding sequence is TGTGCCAGCAGCCAAGATGCACGGGTAGGGGCTTTCTTT. Translation: CASSQDARVGAFF. Combining the CDR3 with reference TRBV3-1 and TRBJ1-1 gives the whole variable domain DTAVSQTPKYLVTQMGNDKSIKCEQNLGHDTMYWYKQDSKKFLKIMFSYNNKELIINETVPNRFSPKSPDKAHLNLHINSLELGDSAVYFCASSQDARVGAFFGQGTRLTVV.

The chain has TRBV29-1 and TRBJ1-1, with D perhaps TRBD1 (6 bases). V lost 6 bases and J 1 base, leaving 9 bases between the germline ends. Per germline, CDR1 SQVTM and CDR2 ANQGSEA. The CDR3 is made up of 12 amino acids. The CDR3 protein is CSVEGQNTEAFF. The CDR3 DNA sequence: TGCAGCGTGGAGGGACAGAACACTGAAGCTTTCTTT.

V and J are TRBV5-4 and TRBJ2-7, with D possibly being TRBD1 or TRBD2 (5 bases each). The CDR3 is made up of 16 amino acids. Trimming took off 4 bases at V and 0 bases at J, with 17 bases between the two ends. Germline CDR1 reads SGHNT; CDR2 reads YYREEE (reference sequence). The CDR3 protein is CASSRDRDLSSYEQYF. CDR3 nucleotides: TGTGCCAGCAGCAGAGACCGGGACCTTAGCTCCTACGAGCAGTACTTC.

The J gene is TRBJ1-4, the V gene TRBV7-6, with a tentative D call TRBD1 (6 bases). V lost 5 bases and J lost 7, with 17 bases in between. The CDR3 consists of 15 residues. Germline V gene data show CDR1 as SGHVS and CDR2 as FNYEAQ. The CDR3 region has the DNA TGTGCCAGCAGCCGAACAGGGAAAGTTGGTGAAAAACTGTTTTTT. Translating gives CASSRTGKVGEKLFF.

This chain links TRBV2 with TRBJ1-5, with a weak D call TRBD1 (5 bases). Trimming shortened V by 6 bases and J by 0 bases, and 9 bases separated the two germline ends. From germline, CDR1 is SNHLY and CDR2 FYNNEI. The CDR3 extends over 14 amino acids. In DNA form, the CDR3 reads TGTGCCAGCAGGACAGAATATAGCAATCAGCCCCAGCATTTT. This encodes CASRTEYSNQPQHF.

The chain carries TRBV4-3 and TRBJ2-2, with D tentatively TRBD2 (6 bases). CDR1 and CDR2 from the germline V gene are LGHNA and YSLEER. The CDR3 length is 15 residues. Deletions cut 0 bases from V and 9 bases from J, with 14 bases between. This CDR3 reads CASSQESGGGRELFF. CDR3 coding DNA: TGCGCCAGCAGCCAAGAAAGTGGGGGAGGCAGGGAGCTGTTTTTT.

The genes are TRBV7-8 and TRBJ2-4; unclear D gene. Looked up from germline, CDR1 is SGHVS and CDR2 is FQNEAQ. CDR3 length: 15 amino acids. The V and J ends lost 5 bases and 2 bases respectively, with 13 bases between them. The DNA of the CDR3 is TGTGCCAGCAGCCCCTTAGACGGATCCAAAAACATTCAGTACTTC. Its protein product is CASSPLDGSKNIQYF. Filled out from reference TRBV7-8 and TRBJ2-4, the complete variable domain reads GAGVSQSPRYKVAKRGQDVALRCDPISGHVSLFWYQQALGQGPEFLTYFQNEAQLDKSGLPSDRFFAERPEGSVSTLKIQRTQQEDSAVYLCASSPLDGSKNIQYFGAGTRLSVL.

This clonotype is a singleton in its sample. The DNA for the CDR3 is TGCAGTGCTACCCGGCCGGAAGCGGGAAGATACGAGCAGTACTTC. It encodes CSATRPEAGRYEQYF. The chain employs TRBV20-1 and TRBJ2-7, with TRBD2 identical over 7 bases. The CDR3 runs to 15 residues. V trimming: 4 bases; J trimming: 4 bases; junction bases outside the gene matches: 13. Germline V gene data show CDR1 as DFQATT and CDR2 as SNEGSKA (reference sequence).

This chain connects TRBV18 to TRBJ2-2; D unresolved. Germline assignment: CDR1 KGHSH and CDR2 LQKENI. The CDR3 runs to 13 residues. Trimming stripped 3 bases from V and 6 bases from J, with 8 bases between. CDR3 sequence: CASSPLSPGELFF. CDR3 coding DNA: TGTGCCAGCTCACCTCTCTCCCCCGGGGAGCTGTTTTTT.

This chain connects TRBV30 to TRBJ1-1, with D maybe TRBD1 (5 bases). V shed 8 bases and J shed 0 bases, with 16 bases lying between them. CDR3 length equals 14 residues. Germline lookup yields CDR1 GTSNPN and CDR2 SVGIG (reference sequence). Here the CDR3 DNA reads TGTGCCGCAAATCGGGGGGGGATGAACACTGAAGCTTTCTTT. Residues: CAANRGGMNTEAFF. Combining the CDR3 with reference TRBV30 and TRBJ1-1 gives the whole variable domain SQTIHQWPATLVQPVGSPLSLECTVEGTSNPNLYWYRQAAGRGLQLLFYSVGIGQISSEVPQNLSASRPQDRQFILSSKKLLLSDSGFYLCAANRGGMNTEAFFGQGTRLTVV.

The V gene is TRBV7-9, the J gene TRBJ2-7; TRBD2 aligns across 7 bases. The V segment lost 4 bases and the J segment 5 bases; nucleotides outside the gene matches: 11. The CDR3 extends over 15 amino acids. CDR1 and CDR2 (germline): SEHNR, FQNEAQ (reference sequence). The CDR3 is CASSSNWREINEQYF. The CDR3 DNA follows: TGTGCCAGCAGCTCGAACTGGCGGGAGATCAACGAGCAGTACTTC.

The chain uses TRBV3-1 and TRBJ1-1; a possible D gene is TRBD1 (5 bases). Germline CDR1 LGHDT, CDR2 YNNKEL (reference sequence). This CDR3 contains 12 residues. V shed 8 bases and J shed 5 bases, with 12 bases lying between them. The CDR3 protein is CASGDRETEAFF. CDR3 DNA: TGTGCCAGCGGGGACCGAGAAACTGAAGCTTTCTTT.

The chain combines TRBV6-6 with TRBJ1-1, with no clear D. The V end lost 3 bases, the J end lost 5 bases, and 10 bases lay between the germline ends. From germline, CDR1 is MNHNY and CDR2 SVGAGI (reference sequence). The CDR3 consists of 13 residues. The CDR3 here is CASSYSPQTEAFF. CDR3 nucleotides: TGTGCCAGCAGTTATTCCCCTCAGACTGAAGCTTTCTTT.

The rearrangement links TRBV2 to TRBJ1-1; D remains ambiguous. Germline CDR1 is SNHLY and CDR2 is FYNNEI. Trimming took off 6 bases at V and 1 base at J, with 3 bases between the two ends. The CDR3 is 11 residues long. CDR3 amino acids: CASRRNTEAFF. For the CDR3, the DNA is TGTGCCAGCAGGAGGAACACTGAAGCTTTCTTT. Filled out from reference TRBV2 and TRBJ1-1, the complete variable domain reads EPEVTQTPSHQVTQMGQEVILRCVPISNHLYFYWYRQILGQKVEFLVSFYNNEISEKSEIFDDQFSVERPDGSNFTLKIRSTKLEDSAMYFCASRRNTEAFFGQGTRLTVV.

V usage is TRBV2 and J usage is TRBJ1-2, with 11 bases that match TRBD1. With 4 bases clipped from V and 8 bases from J, the junction kept 9 bases outside the gene matches. Germline V lookup: CDR1 SNHLY, CDR2 FYNNEI. The CDR3 is made up of 15 amino acids. CDR3 protein: CASSATHRTGGGYTF. The DNA of the CDR3 is TGTGCCAGCAGTGCGACTCACAGGACAGGGGGCGGCTACACCTTC.

The V call is TRBV10-1, the J call TRBJ2-5; no reliable D call. This CDR3 is 13 amino acids long. Germline assignment: CDR1 WNHNN and CDR2 SYGVQD (reference sequence). The ends were cut back, 0 bases at V and 5 bases at J, with 7 bases in the middle. The CDR3 reads CASSESLGETQYF. For the CDR3, the DNA is TGCGCCAGCAGTGAGTCCTTAGGGGAGACCCAGTACTTC.

This chain connects TRBV20-1 to TRBJ2-1; D uncertain. Trimming cost V 3 bases and J 1 base, with 4 bases left between them. Germline lookup yields CDR1 DFQATT and CDR2 SNEGSKA (reference sequence). The CDR3 runs 12 residues. CDR3 sequence reads: CSARESYNEQFF. In nucleotides, the CDR3 is TGCAGTGCTAGGGAATCCTACAATGAGCAGTTCTTC.

The V gene is TRBV19, the J gene TRBJ2-2; D not certain. CDR1 is LNHDA, CDR2 SQIVND, per germline (reference sequence). The CDR3 runs 14 residues. The V gene lost 0 bases and the J gene lost 5 bases, with 7 bases spanning the gap. Here the CDR3 DNA reads TGTGCCAGTAGTATAGAGAGCCGAACCGGGGAGCTGTTTTTT. This sequence encodes CASSIESRTGELFF.